One and the same sample provided the 19 T cell receptor beta chains below, sequenced in a study of blood T cell repertoires in COVID-19. The repertoire was sequenced with immunoSEQ multiplex PCR; TCRdb's copy has only in-frame clones and lacks some. Of roughly 250,000 clones listed, approximately 90% are singletons. The sample was peripheral blood. These receptor sequences come from a woman aged 40 to 49 who had recovered from COVID-19.

The chain employs TRBV2 and TRBJ2-7; 9 positions match TRBD2. The CDR3 has 17 residues. V shed 4 bases, J shed 3 bases, and the junction held 13 bases outside the gene matches. Germline V lookup: CDR1 SNHLY, CDR2 FYNNEI. The CDR3 DNA sequence: TGTGCCAGCAGTGGCCCCTACGGGACTAGCAGAGACTACGAGCAGTACGTC. This sequence encodes CASSGPYGTSRDYEQYV.

The genes are TRBV29-1 and TRBJ1-3; D is perhaps TRBD1 (6 bases). CDR3 length: 15 amino acids. V gave up 4 bases and J gave up 3 bases, with 16 bases separating them. Germline lookup yields CDR1 SQVTM and CDR2 ANQGSEA. The CDR3 DNA sequence: TGCAGCGTTGGGGGGGGCAGGCGCGATGGAAACACCATATATTTT. It encodes CSVGGGRRDGNTIYF.

The rearrangement joins TRBV30 to TRBJ2-5, with D unclear. The germline gives CDR1 GTSNPN, CDR2 SVGIG (reference sequence). The CDR3 length is 11 residues. Trimming cost V 1 base and J 5 bases, with 5 bases left between them. The DNA for the CDR3 is TGTGCCTGGAGTGGGGCGGAGACCCAGTACTTC. This translates into CAWSGAETQYF.

V and J are TRBV19 and TRBJ1-2, with a possible D match to TRBD1 (5 bases). The CDR3 spans 16 residues. Germline values: CDR1 LNHDA, CDR2 SQIVND (reference sequence). Between the trimmed V and J ends, which lost 6 bases and 0 bases, there was a span of 17 bases. In DNA form, the CDR3 reads TGTGCCAGTAGGACCAACCCTGGGGGGTCTAACTATGGCTACACCTTC. Amino acids: CASRTNPGGSNYGYTF. Drawing the rest from reference TRBV19 and TRBJ1-2, the complete variable domain is DGGITQSPKYLFRKEGQNVTLSCEQNLNHDAMYWYRQDPGQGLRLIYYSQIVNDFQKGDIAEGYSVSREKKESFPLTVTSAQKNPTAFYLCASRTNPGGSNYGYTFGSGTRLTVV.

The chain recombines TRBV7-9 with TRBJ1-2; tentative D call: TRBD1 (5 bases). The V gene lost 5 bases and the J gene lost 1 base, with 11 bases spanning the gap. This CDR3 comprises 14 residues. Per the germline V gene, CDR1 is SEHNR and CDR2 is FQNEAQ (reference sequence). The CDR3 nucleotides are TGTGCCAGCAGCGGGGGGAGCCTTAACTATGGCTACACCTTC. It encodes CASSGGSLNYGYTF.

This clone was observed once. The V and J genes are TRBV5-6 and TRBJ2-7; D is perhaps TRBD2 (7 bases). The CDR3 spans 15 residues. Germline CDR1 and CDR2: SGHDT and YYEEEE. V was shortened by 6 bases and J by 7 bases, with 23 bases between the two germline ends. As DNA, the CDR3 is TGTGCCAGCACCCATCGCCGAAGGGGGGGCTGGGAGCAGTACTTC. Translated: CASTHRRRGGWEQYF.

This clone was detected once. The gene calls are TRBV24-1 and TRBJ2-7, with 7 bases fitting TRBD1. Germline assignment: CDR1 KGHDR and CDR2 SFDVKD. V gave up 7 bases and J gave up 5 bases; unmatched junction bases: 13. The CDR3 is made up of 15 amino acids. CDR3 amino acids: CATSQGGAGSDEQYF. DNA of the CDR3: TGTGCCACCAGCCAAGGGGGCGCGGGCTCGGACGAGCAGTACTTC.

This rearrangement joins TRBV5-5 to TRBJ2-2; 8 bases line up with TRBD2. Trimming removed 2 bases from V and 3 bases from J; junction bases left unmatched: 9. There are 17 residues in the CDR3. Germline assignment: CDR1 SGHKS and CDR2 YYEKEE (reference sequence). The CDR3: CASSFRTSPTHTGELFF. The CDR3 nucleotides are TGTGCCAGCAGCTTCCGGACTAGCCCCACACACACCGGGGAGCTGTTTTTT.

The chain combines TRBV7-8 with TRBJ2-4; no clear D. Trimming stripped 1 base from V and 6 bases from J, with 7 bases between. Germline loops: CDR1 SGHVS, CDR2 FQNEAQ. The CDR3 consists of 13 residues. CDR3 bases: TGTGCCAGCAGCTTAGGGTCCGGAAACATTCAGTACTTC. Translating it yields CASSLGSGNIQYF.

The CDR3 loop reads CASSPEGGQGSHYEQYF. In nucleotides, the CDR3 is TGTGCCAGCAGCCCGGAGGGAGGGCAGGGGTCACACTACGAGCAGTACTTC. The V gene is TRBV7-2, the J gene TRBJ2-7; perhaps TRBD2 as D (7 bases). V lost 5 bases, J lost 3 bases, and 23 bases lay in between. CDR3 length: 17 residues. Germline-derived CDR1 and CDR2 are SGHTA and FQGNSA.

This clone was counted once. The chain employs TRBV3-1 (or the pseudogene TRBV3-2) and TRBJ2-5; 9 bases are shared with TRBD1. The CDR3 contains 16 residues. V shed 0 bases, J shed 7 bases, and the junction held 9 bases outside the gene matches. Germline CDR1 and CDR2: LGHDT and YNNKEL (reference sequence). The CDR3 region is CASSQESGTGRGTQYF. CDR3 in DNA: TGTGCCAGCAGCCAAGAGAGTGGGACAGGGCGCGGGACCCAGTACTTC.

The chain combines TRBV4-2 with TRBJ2-7, with 7 bases that match TRBD2. The CDR3 contains 16 residues. Trimming at V came to 0 bases and at J to 3 bases, leaving 8 bases not matched to a gene. Germline V gene data show CDR1 as LGHNA and CDR2 as YNFKEQ. CDR3 residues: CASSQESSGRRYEQYF. In DNA form, the CDR3 reads TGTGCCAGCAGCCAAGAGTCGTCCGGGAGGCGCTACGAGCAGTACTTC.

Written as DNA, the CDR3 is TGTGCCATGGGGGCGCCCCCCTCCTACGAGCAGTACTTC. This translates into CAMGAPPSYEQYF. The chain uses TRBV30 and TRBJ2-7; perhaps TRBD1 as D (6 bases). CDR1 is GTSNPN, CDR2 SVGIG, per germline (reference sequence). CDR3 size: 13 residues. The germline V and J ends were trimmed by 8 bases and 0 bases, with 14 bases remaining between them.

The rearrangement uses TRBV11-2 and TRBJ2-7; 11 bases fit TRBD2. Trimming removed 1 base from V and 5 bases from J; junction bases left unmatched: 7. The CDR3 loop spans 16 amino acids. Germline V lookup: CDR1 SGHAT, CDR2 FQNNGV. CDR3 in amino acids: CASSLVGLAGGHEQYF. Written as DNA, the CDR3 is TGTGCCAGCAGCTTAGTAGGGCTAGCGGGGGGCCACGAGCAGTACTTC.

The J gene is TRBJ2-2, the V gene TRBV19; D may be TRBD2 (7 bases). V gave up 2 bases and J gave up 4 bases, with 14 bases separating them. Germline CDR1 is LNHDA and CDR2 is SQIVND (reference sequence). The CDR3 length is 16 residues. The CDR3 protein is CASSIRGGAGTGELFF. For the CDR3, the DNA is TGTGCCAGTAGTATAAGGGGGGGCGCGGGCACCGGGGAGCTGTTTTTT.

This clone was seen once. The chain uses TRBV5-4 and TRBJ2-4; D might be TRBD1 (5 bases). This CDR3 region has 15 residues. Germline V gene data show CDR1 as SGHNT and CDR2 as YYREEE (reference sequence). The ends were cut back, 1 base at V and 7 bases at J, with 15 bases in the middle. The CDR3 reads CASSLYRTGGNIQYF. CDR3 DNA: TGTGCCAGCAGCTTGTACAGGACCGGTGGGAACATTCAGTACTTC.

The chain joins TRBV19 to TRBJ2-2; 11 bases align to TRBD2. V lost 4 bases and J lost 5; bases outside the gene matches: 9. Per germline, CDR1 LNHDA and CDR2 SQIVND (reference sequence). The CDR3 is made up of 17 amino acids. The DNA of the CDR3 is TGTGCCAGTAGTAACCCCGGGACTAGCGGAATGACCGGGGAGCTGTTTTTT. Amino acid sequence: CASSNPGTSGMTGELFF.

V usage is TRBV2 and J usage is TRBJ2-1; the match to TRBD2 covers 8 bases. The V gene's germline CDR1 is SNHLY and CDR2 FYNNEI. After removal of 10 bases from V and 6 bases from J, the junction contained 8 bases not matched to a gene. This CDR3 comprises 13 residues. In DNA, the CDR3 is TGTGCCACCCAGCGGGAGCTTGGCAATGAGCAGTTCTTC. Encoded protein: CATQRELGNEQFF.

The rearrangement uses TRBV4-1 and TRBJ1-2; the match to TRBD1 covers 9 bases. Germline CDR1 MGHRA, CDR2 YSYEKL. The CDR3 sequence is 18 residues long. The V gene end was trimmed by 3 bases and the J gene end by 2 bases; junction bases not matched to a gene: 13. CDR3 DNA: TGCGCCAGCAGCCACCCGGGACAGGGCCACTCCACGAACTATGGCTACACCTTC. Translation gives CASSHPGQGHSTNYGYTF.